This T cell receptor beta chain stems from a study of T cell clonotyping in hematopoietic cell transplantation. Time point described: recipient sample about 28 days before transplant, after cytoreduction. Clones were sequenced by immunoSEQ multiplex PCR, and TCRdb holds only the in-frame ones, with some missing. The data show about 28,000 clones, with approximately 94% seen just once and 2% to 2.5% held by the top ten. The V and J ends lost 1 base and 0 bases, in that order; junction bases with no gene match: 7. CDR3 length equals 17 residues. Germline assignment: CDR1 SGHRS and CDR2 YFSETQ. Specimen: peripheral blood mononuclear cells, collected before stem cell transplant. The TCR comes from a man between 45 and 60 years old with acute myeloid leukemia. Some clones in this sample may be carry-over from other donors' samples. This sequence joins TRBV5-1 and TRBJ2-7, with 10 bases fitting TRBD2. CDR3 sequence reads: CASSLFLAGDASYEQYF. The CDR3 region has the DNA TGCGCCAGCAGCTTGTTTCTAGCGGGGGACGCCTCCTACGAGCAGTACTTC.